This TCR beta chain was captured by sequencing in a study of shared clonotypes between healthy human individuals. This clone counts as medium-sized. Its antigen is as yet unknown. Trimming pared 7 bases from V and 0 bases from J, leaving 10 bases between. Per germline, CDR1 SGHRS and CDR2 YFSETQ. This CDR3 comprises 13 residues. Profiling relied on immunoSEQ multiplex PCR, and the TCRdb table lists in-frame clones only, not all of them. The top ten hold about 24% of the sample, which has around 100,000 clones, approximately 65% seen once. Notes on the study in general: Generation probability values for non-shared clonotypes were lower than those for clonotypes shared by all four donors.

The chain combines TRBV5-1 with TRBJ1-1, with D maybe TRBD1 (5 bases). The sequencing sample was made of memory CD8+ T cells sorted from blood. Noted subset: CD45RO+ cells pooled with CCR7-negative TemRA cells. The sequence derives from a woman aged 25 to 39 in good health. The CDR3 DNA reads as TGCGCCAGCGGGTCGGGGGTGAACACTGAAGCTTTCTTT. Encoded protein: CASGSGVNTEAFF. Supplemented by reference TRBV5-1 and TRBJ1-1, the full variable domain reads KAGVTQTPRYLIKTRGQQVTLSCSPISGHRSVSWYQQTPGQGLQFLFEYFSETQRNKGNFPGRFSGRQFSNSRSEMNVSTLELGDSALYLCASGSGVNTEAFFGQGTRLTVV.